This TCR beta chain was documented in a study of shared T cell receptors in the human thymus. The CDR3 runs to 17 residues. V was clipped by 4 bases and J by 6 bases, with 24 bases between them. The V gene's germline CDR1 is SGHTA and CDR2 FQGNSA. Clones were sequenced by immunoSEQ multiplex PCR, and TCRdb holds only the in-frame ones, with some missing. The table has 600,000 to 900,000 clones, roughly 88% seen once. These same data were also listed under a study on human thymus T cells. As that report states: Resections that were taken during corrective heart surgery supplied the thymus tissue. Biased V and J segment usage appeared in thymus and peripheral blood.

Sequenced sample: thymocytes. The sequence derives from a girl under three years old with a congenital heart defect. This chain joins TRBV7-2 and TRBJ1-1; D possibly corresponds to TRBD1 (5 bases). The CDR3 sequence: CASSSRVKDGKKAEAFF. The CDR3 DNA sequence: TGTGCCAGCAGCTCCAGGGTCAAAGATGGAAAAAAAGCTGAAGCTTTCTTT.